The clone carrying this T cell receptor (beta chain) was counted once. The sample originates from a study of T cell clones after liver transplantation. The overall study: Pre-transplant mixed lymphocyte reactions yielded third-party-reactive TCRbeta sequences as comparators for graft-donor-reactive sequences.

Sequencing used immunoSEQ multiplex PCR; TCRdb keeps in-frame clones, though not all of them. The profile covers 93,000 or so clones, with roughly four fifths appearing a single time and roughly 3.1% taken by the ten largest. V shed 3 bases, J shed 5 bases, and the junction held 3 bases outside the gene matches. The CDR3 contains 15 residues. The germline V gene has CDR1 SGHTA and CDR2 FQGNSA. The receptor comes from a human patient who received a liver transplant. Some T cells may possibly be graft donor cells. The source material was CD4+ T cells from blood, sampled 45 to 50 months after liver transplant. The rearrangement links TRBV7-2 to TRBJ1-4, with 10 bases fitting TRBD1. The CDR3 loop reads CASSFPGQGNEKLFF. For the CDR3, the DNA is TGTGCCAGCAGCTTTCCGGGACAGGGGAATGAAAAACTGTTTTTT.